Below, 18 T cell receptor beta chains from the same sample are listed, as sequenced in a study of identical twins. MiXCR, applied by TCRdb to the 5' RACE reads, yields one record per CDR3 protein. The repertoire includes about 210,000 distinct CDR3 sequences, around a tenth of them detected once, and 5% to 6.5% sits in the top ten. The specimen was memory (CD45RO+) T cells sorted from blood. The receptors were sampled from a woman aged 18 to 35 in good health.

This clonotype was seen a few times. The chain carries TRBV20-1 and TRBJ1-6, with D maybe TRBD1 (6 bases). V was cut by 5 bases and J by 8 bases, with 13 bases left in between. The CDR3 spans 13 residues. Germline values: CDR1 DFQATT, CDR2 SNEGSKA (reference sequence). The CDR3, as DNA: TGCAGTGCTGTACAGGGTCTCGATTCACCCCTCCACTTT. It codes for CSAVQGLDSPLHF.

By share, this clonotype counts as medium-sized. The gene calls are TRBV29-1 and TRBJ1-1; D remains unclear. The CDR3 loop spans 12 amino acids. Trimming took 6 bases from V and 3 from J, leaving 11 bases between them. CDR1 and CDR2 (germline): SQVTM, ANQGSEA. CDR3 coding DNA: TGCAGCGTAGCCAAGGGTGACACTGAAGCTTTCTTT. Translation: CSVAKGDTEAFF.

This clonotype was seen ten or more times. V and J are TRBV2 and TRBJ2-5; maybe TRBD2 (6 bases). The germline V and J ends were trimmed by 8 bases and 7 bases, with 8 bases remaining between them. The CDR3 spans 10 residues. Germline V CDR1 and CDR2: SNHLY, FYNNEI. The CDR3 bases are TGTGCCAGCGGGGGGACGACCCAGTACTTC. Protein product: CASGGTTQYF.

This clonotype was recorded a few times. This chain links TRBV20-1 with TRBJ2-1, with 9 nucleotides matching TRBD2. The CDR3 has 15 residues. The ends lost 1 base at V and 4 bases at J; junction bases unmatched: 5. The V gene's germline CDR1 is DFQATT and CDR2 SNEGSKA (reference sequence). Here the CDR3 reads CSARVASGTYNEQFF. The CDR3, as DNA: TGCAGTGCTAGAGTAGCTAGCGGGACATACAATGAGCAGTTCTTC.

This clonotype came up many times. As DNA, the CDR3 is TGTGCCAGCAGCTTGGCCAGGGGTAGCCGCGACGAGCAGTACTTC. Its translation is CASSLARGSRDEQYF. The V and J genes are TRBV5-6 and TRBJ2-7; possibly TRBD1 for D (6 bases). The length of the CDR3 is 15 residues. CDR1 SGHDT and CDR2 YYEEEE come from the germline V gene. Trimming removed 0 bases at V and 5 bases at J, with 15 bases between.

This clonotype was observed a handful of times. The chain links TRBV5-1 to TRBJ1-2; D is unresolved. CDR3 size: 14 residues. Trimming left V 4 bases short and J 7 bases short, with 17 bases between. From germline, CDR1 is SGHRS and CDR2 YFSETQ. The CDR3 coding sequence is TGCGCCAGCAGCGTGGGTGGTAGGGTTAGTGGCTACACCTTC. Amino acids: CASSVGGRVSGYTF. Complete variable domain (other parts from reference TRBV5-1 and TRBJ1-2): KAGVTQTPRYLIKTRGQQVTLSCSPISGHRSVSWYQQTPGQGLQFLFEYFSETQRNKGNFPGRFSGRQFSNSRSEMNVSTLELGDSALYLCASSVGGRVSGYTFGSGTRLTVV.

Only a few counts were recorded for this clonotype. The chain employs TRBV11-2 and TRBJ1-1; D call uncertain. The V end was cut by 0 bases, the J end by 4 bases, with 9 bases between. The CDR3 spans 14 residues. Per germline, CDR1 SGHAT and CDR2 FQNNGV. This CDR3 is CASSLDLTSTEAFF. DNA of the CDR3: TGTGCCAGCAGCTTAGACCTCACTTCCACTGAAGCTTTCTTT.

This clonotype was observed a handful of times. V and J are TRBV20-1 and TRBJ1-2, with TRBD1 matching over 8 bases. From germline, CDR1 is DFQATT and CDR2 SNEGSKA (reference sequence). The CDR3 sequence is 15 residues long. Trimming cost V 3 bases and J 0 bases; bases outside gene matches: 6. The CDR3 nucleotides read TGCAGTGCTAGTCTTTCAGGGGGCTCTAACTATGGCTACACCTTC. The encoded protein is CSASLSGGSNYGYTF.

This clonotype was seen a handful of times. This chain links TRBV7-9 with TRBJ2-5; D uncertain. Trimming cost V 5 bases and J 6 bases, with 16 bases left between them. Per the germline V gene, CDR1 is SEHNR and CDR2 is FQNEAQ (reference sequence). The CDR3 loop spans 14 amino acids. The CDR3 loop is CASSPLVEGKTQYF. CDR3 DNA sequence: TGTGCCAGCAGCCCCCTTGTGGAAGGAAAGACCCAGTACTTC.

There are many counts of this clonotype. This chain uses TRBV12-3 or TRBV12-4 with TRBJ1-2; the D gene is possibly TRBD1 (5 bases). The CDR3 is 15 amino acids. Trimming removed 5 bases from V and 0 bases from J, with 13 bases in between. CDR3 bases: TGTGCCAGCAGTACGGGGACGGAATCTAACTATGGCTACACCTTC. This encodes CASSTGTESNYGYTF.

At least ten counts were recorded for this clonotype. The chain employs TRBV30 and TRBJ1-2; no reliable D call. V lost 2 bases to trimming and J lost 4 bases, with 5 bases between them. The CDR3 totals 11 residues. CDR1 and CDR2 from the germline V gene are GTSNPN and SVGIG (reference sequence). CDR3 sequence reads: CAWSLSYGYTF. CDR3 in DNA: TGTGCCTGGAGTCTCAGCTATGGCTACACCTTC.

This clonotype showed up just a few times. V usage is TRBV28 and J usage is TRBJ2-3, with D perhaps matching TRBD2 (6 bases). From germline, CDR1 is MDHEN and CDR2 SYDVKM. The V end was cut by 5 bases, the J end by 8 bases, with 11 bases between. This CDR3 region has 12 residues. The CDR3 region is CASSRLAVTQYF. CDR3 DNA sequence: TGTGCCAGCAGTAGATTAGCGGTTACGCAGTATTTT.

The V call is TRBV2, the J call TRBJ2-4; TRBD1 might be the D (5 bases). V was trimmed by 2 bases and J by 5 bases, leaving 10 bases between them. Germline values: CDR1 SNHLY, CDR2 FYNNEI. The CDR3 extends over 14 amino acids. CDR3 protein: CASSERAGQNIQYF. The CDR3 nucleotides are TGTGCCAGCAGTGAAAGGGCAGGGCAAAACATTCAGTACTTC. Using reference TRBV2 and TRBJ2-4 for the parts outside the CDR3, the full variable domain is EPEVTQTPSHQVTQMGQEVILRCVPISNHLYFYWYRQILGQKVEFLVSFYNNEISEKSEIFDDQFSVERPDGSNFTLKIRSTKLEDSAMYFCASSERAGQNIQYFGAGTRLSVL.

This clonotype was counted ten times or more. This chain uses TRBV5-1 with TRBJ2-7, with D tentatively TRBD1 or TRBD2 (5 bases each). The germline V gene has CDR1 SGHRS and CDR2 YFSETQ. The length of the CDR3 is 14 residues. The ends were cut back, 0 bases at V and 0 bases at J, with 7 bases in the middle. CDR3 amino acids: CASSLVGTSYEQYF. CDR3 bases: TGCGCCAGCAGCTTGGTGGGGACCTCCTACGAGCAGTACTTC.

This clonotype was counted a few times. The genes are TRBV6-1 and TRBJ1-1; 10 nucleotides line up with TRBD1. The CDR3 is 14 residues long. In germline, CDR1 is MNHNS, CDR2 SASEGT. J was trimmed by 7 bases and V by 6 bases; bases with no gene match: 8. This CDR3 reads CASRMTGGKFEAFF. CDR3 bases: TGTGCCAGCAGGATGACAGGGGGCAAGTTTGAAGCTTTCTTT.

V usage is TRBV20-1 and J usage is TRBJ2-5, with 14 bases identical to TRBD2. Germline V CDR1 and CDR2: DFQATT, SNEGSKA (reference sequence). The CDR3 loop spans 17 amino acids. Trimming removed 4 bases from V and 1 base from J; junction bases left unmatched: 8. The CDR3 is CSATSGTSGRLQETQYF. In DNA form, the CDR3 reads TGCAGTGCTACCTCGGGGACTAGCGGGAGACTCCAAGAGACCCAGTACTTC.

This clonotype was recorded at least ten times. The gene calls are TRBV12-3 or TRBV12-4 and TRBJ1-1, with TRBD1 matching 7 bases. V shed 7 bases, J shed 7 bases, and the junction held 12 bases outside the gene matches. This CDR3 is built from 14 residues. Here the CDR3 reads CASTLSTGRGEAFF. In DNA form, the CDR3 reads TGTGCCAGCACCTTATCGACAGGGAGAGGTGAAGCTTTCTTT.

The rearrangement uses TRBV7-2 and TRBJ2-1; 8 bases agree with TRBD2. V lost 2 bases, J lost 12 bases, and 15 bases stayed unmatched. CDR1 and CDR2 from the germline V gene are SGHTA and FQGNSA. This CDR3 has 16 residues. DNA for the CDR3: TGTGCCAGCAGCTTATGGGTATCGGGGGGGGGAAGAGGGCAGTTCTTC. This sequence encodes CASSLWVSGGGRGQFF. Based on the CDR3 plus reference TRBV7-2 and TRBJ2-1, the full variable domain is GAGVSQSPSNKVTEKGKDVELRCDPISGHTALYWYRQSLGQGLEFLIYFQGNSAPDKSGLPSDRFSAERTGGSVSTLTIQRTQQEDSAVYLCASSLWVSGGGRGQFFGPGTRLTVL.